This TCR beta chain was found in a study of control samples from healthy donors and cancer patients. Measured with immunoSEQ multiplex PCR; TCRdb has only the in-frame clones, and not every one. Of 150,000 to 200,000 clones listed, around 90% are singletons. The ends were cut back, 4 bases at V and 10 bases at J, with 19 bases in the middle. Germline-derived CDR1 and CDR2 are MDHEN and SYDVKM. This CDR3 has 14 residues. This clonotype was sampled from a woman in her forties or fifties in good health. This chain joins TRBV28 and TRBJ1-1, with D tentatively TRBD1 (5 bases). The sequencing sample was made of blood. CDR3 DNA sequence: TGTGCCAGCAGTTCGAGTATACGAACAGGTAGAGCTTTCTTT. Translated: CASSSSIRTGRAFF.